These 28 T cell receptor beta chains were all obtained from the same sample, sequenced in a study of blood T cells in healthy people across ages. Alongside a J-beta primer mix, a sample-barcoded 5' primer served in a second PCR lasting about 7 to 12 cycles. MiXCR, run by TCRdb on the 5' RACE reads, gives a single entry per CDR3 protein. The table includes a few hundred thousand distinct CDR3 sequences, about 25% detected once. Material for sequencing was blood. The receptors originated from a woman in her 70s in good health.

This clonotype showed up just a few times. The V and J genes are TRBV20-1 and TRBJ2-5, with TRBD2 identical over 12 bases. CDR3 length equals 15 residues. J gave up 5 bases and V 7 bases, and 11 bases lay outside the gene matches. Germline loops: CDR1 DFQATT, CDR2 SNEGSKA (reference sequence). The CDR3 loop reads CSVLSSGRARETQYF. As DNA, the CDR3 is TGCAGTGTCCTATCTAGCGGGAGGGCCCGGGAGACCCAGTACTTC.

The rearrangement links TRBV9 to TRBJ2-1, with 12 bases lining up with TRBD2. The J call may be in error: the DNA end matches TRBJ2-5 better. The germline gives CDR1 SGDLS, CDR2 YYNGEE. This CDR3 spans 18 amino acids. This CDR3 reads CASSARPGLAGTPETQYF. Written as DNA, the CDR3 is TGTGCCAGCAGCGCCCGCCCTGGACTAGCGGGAACTCCAGAGACCCAGTACTTC.

The chain combines TRBV28 with TRBJ2-7, with D perhaps given as TRBD1 or TRBD2 (6 bases each). The V and J ends lost 8 bases and 5 bases respectively, with 19 bases between them. Germline values: CDR1 MDHEN, CDR2 SYDVKM. There are 14 residues in the CDR3. The CDR3 loop is CASSPRGLWDEQYF. CDR3 DNA sequence: TGTGCCAGCTCCCCCCGGGGGCTGTGGGACGAGCAGTACTTC.

In its sample, this clonotype was seen a few times. The junction departs from the called germline gene at one end, perhaps through a read error. The J gene is TRBJ2-1, the V gene TRBV10-3, with D perhaps assigned TRBD1 or TRBD2 (5 bases each). Germline values: CDR1 ENHRY, CDR2 SYGVKD. The CDR3 runs to 13 residues. The CDR3 sequence: CAIKGPYYNEQFF. The CDR3 DNA is TGCGCCATCAAGGGACCCTACTACAATGAGCAGTTCTTC.

This clonotype has a handful of counts. This sequence joins TRBV28 and TRBJ2-2, with 8 bases fitting TRBD2. Germline V gene sequence: CDR1 MDHEN, CDR2 SYDVKM. The CDR3 contains 13 residues. V trimming: 7 bases; J trimming: 6 bases; junction bases outside the gene matches: 4. This CDR3 reads CASIGAGAGELFF. The DNA for the CDR3 is TGTGCCAGCATTGGAGCGGGGGCCGGGGAGCTGTTTTTT.

The gene calls are TRBV6-1 and TRBJ1-1, with TRBD1 matching over 7 bases. In germline, CDR1 is MNHNS, CDR2 SASEGT. V lost 6 bases and J lost 3; bases outside the gene matches: 7. The CDR3 totals 14 residues. CDR3 loop: CASRKQGGDTEAFF. CDR3 sequence (DNA): TGTGCCAGCAGGAAGCAGGGGGGAGACACTGAAGCTTTCTTT.

A few counts support this clonotype. The J gene is TRBJ2-5, the V gene TRBV20-1; 7 nucleotides agree with TRBD1. Looked up from germline, CDR1 is DFQATT and CDR2 is SNEGSKA (reference sequence). V was clipped by 4 bases and J by 2 bases; unmatched bases: 4. This CDR3 comprises 13 residues. CDR3 DNA sequence: TGCAGTGCTACCGGGACAGTACAAGAGACCCAGTACTTC. It is translated as CSATGTVQETQYF.

J is TRBJ1-5 and V is TRBV6-5; weak D call: TRBD1 (6 bases). The CDR3 runs 13 residues. The germline gives CDR1 MNHEY, CDR2 SVGAGI. V lost 6 bases, J lost 7 bases, and 13 bases lay in between. CDR3 sequence: CASSPGVRQPQHF. The CDR3 DNA sequence: TGTGCCAGCAGCCCAGGGGTTAGGCAGCCCCAGCATTTT.

The chain couples TRBV20-1 to TRBJ1-1; TRBD1 might be the D (6 bases). The V gene's germline CDR1 is DFQATT and CDR2 SNEGSKA (reference sequence). V was trimmed by 5 bases and J by 4 bases, leaving 14 bases between them. The CDR3 totals 13 residues. The CDR3 coding sequence is TGCAGTGCTTATCCCCGGGACATCACTGAAGCTTTCTTT. This translates into CSAYPRDITEAFF.

V gene TRBV12-3 or TRBV12-4 combines with J gene TRBJ1-2; 9 bases map to TRBD1. The junction had 5 bases not matched to a gene; V was cut back by 1 base and J by 5 bases. The CDR3 contains 15 residues. CDR3 in amino acids: CASSLEGQGRYGYTF. CDR3 bases: TGTGCCAGCAGTTTAGAGGGACAGGGAAGGTATGGCTACACCTTC.

This clonotype was detected only once. The rearrangement uses TRBV12-3 or TRBV12-4 and TRBJ2-2, with a possible D match to TRBD1 (5 bases). The CDR3 is 13 amino acids. Trimming removed 5 bases from V and 6 bases from J, with 10 bases in between. CDR3 nucleotides: TGTGCCAGCAGTGTCAGGGTCTCCGGGGAGCTGTTTTTT. This translates into CASSVRVSGELFF.

The chain carries TRBV3-1 and TRBJ1-4; D gene ambiguous. From germline, CDR1 is LGHDT and CDR2 YNNKEL (reference sequence). The CDR3 length is 14 residues. V was shortened by 0 bases and J by 11 bases, with 13 bases between the two germline ends. The CDR3 nucleotides are TGTGCCAGCAGCCAAGAACCGGCAGGTCGGAAACTGTTTTTT. Translating gives CASSQEPAGRKLFF.

The V call is TRBV12-3 or TRBV12-4, the J call TRBJ1-6; TRBD1 aligns across 7 bases. V trimming: 6 bases; J trimming: 10 bases; junction bases outside the gene matches: 9. This CDR3 is 14 amino acids long. This CDR3 is CASSQGQDSSPLHF. The DNA for the CDR3 is TGTGCCAGCAGCCAAGGACAGGACTCCTCACCCCTCCACTTT.

The chain uses TRBV7-6 and TRBJ2-1; 7 positions match TRBD2. This CDR3 spans 16 amino acids. Unmatched junction bases numbered 7, after V lost 4 bases and J lost 1 base. Per the germline V gene, CDR1 is SGHVS and CDR2 is FNYEAQ. The chain's CDR3 is CASSSNPGLSYNEQFF. DNA of the CDR3: TGTGCCAGCAGCTCGAACCCGGGACTATCCTACAATGAGCAGTTCTTC.

This clonotype has just a few counts. In nucleotides, the CDR3 is TGTGCTAGTGGTTTGGTACTCTCGGGCGGGGAGCTGTTTTTT. It encodes CASGLVLSGGELFF. This rearrangement joins TRBV12-5 to TRBJ2-2; D gene ambiguous. The CDR3 spans 14 residues. V was trimmed by 0 bases and J by 7 bases, leaving 9 bases between them. Germline CDR1 and CDR2: LGHNT and FRNRAP. Full variable domain (remainder filled in from reference TRBV12-5 and TRBJ2-2): DARVTQTPRHKVTEMGQEVTMRCQPILGHNTVFWYRQTMMQGLELLAYFRNRAPLDDSGMPKDRFSAEMPDATLATLKIQPSEPRDSAVYFCASGLVLSGGELFFGEGSRLTVL.

The V and J genes are TRBV7-8 and TRBJ1-1; tentative D call: TRBD1 (5 bases). Trimming pared 5 bases from V and 3 bases from J, leaving 16 bases between. CDR1 SGHVS and CDR2 FQNEAQ come from the germline V gene. CDR3 size: 15 residues. The CDR3 DNA sequence: TGTGCCAGCAGCGCAAAGGCCCCGGGGGACACTGAAGCTTTCTTT. Amino acid sequence: CASSAKAPGDTEAFF. Complete variable domain (other parts from reference TRBV7-8 and TRBJ1-1): GAGVSQSPRYKVAKRGQDVALRCDPISGHVSLFWYQQALGQGPEFLTYFQNEAQLDKSGLPSDRFFAERPEGSVSTLKIQRTQQEDSAVYLCASSAKAPGDTEAFFGQGTRLTVV.

V is TRBV11-2 and J is TRBJ2-2, with D uncertain. Trimming left V 1 base short and J 0 bases short, with 9 bases between. Germline-derived CDR1 and CDR2 are SGHAT and FQNNGV. The CDR3 is made up of 16 amino acids. The CDR3 here is CASSLGRLANTGELFF. The CDR3 coding sequence is TGTGCCAGCAGCTTAGGGCGGCTCGCGAACACCGGGGAGCTGTTTTTT. Using reference TRBV11-2 and TRBJ2-2 for the parts outside the CDR3, the full variable domain is EAGVAQSPRYKIIEKRQSVAFWCNPISGHATLYWYQQILGQGPKLLIQFQNNGVVDDSQLPKDRFSAERLKGVDSTLKIQPAKLEDSAVYLCASSLGRLANTGELFFGEGSRLTVL.

The chain combines TRBV7-9 with TRBJ2-7, with D hard to call. Trimming stripped 3 bases from V and 7 bases from J, with 16 bases between. Looked up from germline, CDR1 is SEHNR and CDR2 is FQNEAQ (reference sequence). This CDR3 contains 14 residues. The DNA of the CDR3 is TGTGCCAGCAGCTTTAGCAGCCTGATGCAGGAGCAGTACTTC. Translation gives CASSFSSLMQEQYF.

This clonotype was picked up a small number of times. This chain links TRBV18 with TRBJ2-5, with 9 nucleotides matching TRBD2. The germline gives CDR1 KGHSH, CDR2 LQKENI. With 1 base clipped from V and 2 bases from J, the junction kept 2 bases outside the gene matches. CDR3 length: 15 residues. The CDR3 spells CASSPRREGQETQYF. The CDR3 bases are TGTGCCAGCTCACCACGGCGGGAGGGGCAAGAGACCCAGTACTTC.

Many counts were recorded for this clonotype. V is TRBV6-2 or TRBV6-3 and J is TRBJ2-6, with TRBD1 matching over 9 bases. The CDR3 runs 16 residues. V was pared by 6 bases and J by 0 bases, with 3 bases of the junction left unmatched. In germline, CDR1 is MNHEY, CDR2 SVGEGT. CDR3 region: CASRGQGRSGANVLTF. The DNA of the CDR3 is TGTGCCAGCAGGGGACAGGGCCGCTCTGGGGCCAACGTCCTGACTTTC.

V usage is TRBV9 and J usage is TRBJ2-5, with 11 bases matching TRBD1. Looked up from germline, CDR1 is SGDLS and CDR2 is YYNGEE. V shed 4 bases and J 5 bases; nucleotides not matched to a gene: 7. The CDR3 has 15 amino acids. CDR3 bases: TGTGCCAGCAGCCTACGGACAGGGGGCGCGGAGACCCAGTACTTC. Its protein is CASSLRTGGAETQYF.

The CDR3 sequence is CSVEYSQETQYF. CDR3 nucleotides: TGCAGCGTTGAATACAGCCAAGAGACCCAGTACTTC. V is TRBV29-1 and J is TRBJ2-5; D gene uncertain. CDR1 SQVTM and CDR2 ANQGSEA come from the germline V gene. The CDR3 runs to 12 residues. Trimming took off 2 bases at V and 1 base at J, with 5 bases between the two ends.

In regard to this clonotype: A read error may account for a junction end that differs from germline. The V gene is TRBV7-7, the J gene TRBJ2-5; 9 positions match TRBD2. The CDR3 covers 16 residues. Per the germline V gene, CDR1 is SSHAT and CDR2 is FNYEAQ (reference sequence). CDR3 region: CASSLGSGLAKETQYF. CDR3 coding DNA: TGTGCTAGCAGCTTGGGGTCGGGACTAGCAAAGGAGACCCAGTACTTC.

This clonotype was counted only a few times. The chain joins TRBV12-3 or TRBV12-4 to TRBJ1-1; no definite D call. CDR3 length: 16 residues. The ends were cut back, 5 bases at V and 1 base at J, with 17 bases in the middle. The CDR3 is CASSPRGEAKNTEAFF. In nucleotides, the CDR3 is TGTGCCAGCAGTCCCCGTGGGGAAGCTAAGAACACTGAAGCTTTCTTT.

This clonotype came up a few times. The chain combines TRBV4-1 with TRBJ1-6, with 7 bases that match TRBD1. J gave up 6 bases and V 1 base, and 6 bases lay outside the gene matches. This CDR3 is built from 16 residues. Per germline, CDR1 MGHRA and CDR2 YSYEKL. CDR3 sequence (DNA): TGCGCCAGCAGCCAAGGAGTGAACAGGGGTAATTCACCCCTCCACTTT. Translated: CASSQGVNRGNSPLHF.

The V call is TRBV5-1, the J call TRBJ1-2, with no clear D. Trimming left V 4 bases short and J 6 bases short, with 10 bases between. Germline V gene sequence: CDR1 SGHRS, CDR2 YFSETQ. The CDR3 runs 12 residues. In DNA, the CDR3 is TGCGCCAGCAGCAGGGAGTTAGATGGCTACACCTTC. This codes for CASSRELDGYTF.

V gene TRBV18 combines with J gene TRBJ1-3; the D is unclear. The CDR3 runs to 13 residues. Trimming left V 3 bases short and J 3 bases short, with 6 bases between. CDR1 is KGHSH and CDR2 is LQKENI in the germline V gene. As DNA, the CDR3 is TGTGCCAGCTCACCTGACGATGGAAACACCATATATTTT. Translation: CASSPDDGNTIYF. Full variable domain (missing parts from reference TRBV18 and TRBJ1-3): NAGVMQNPRHLVRRRGQEARLRCSPMKGHSHVYWYRQLPEEGLKFMVYLQKENIIDESGMPKERFSAEFPKEGPSILRIQQVVRGDSAAYFCASSPDDGNTIYFGEGSWLTVV.

To note about this clonotype: The germline gene is not matched at one end of the junction; a read error may be the cause. V and J are TRBV10-3 and TRBJ1-3, with 7 nucleotides matching TRBD1. This CDR3 region has 16 residues. Germline CDR1 ENHRY, CDR2 SYGVKD. The DNA for the CDR3 is TGTGCCATCACGCCAGGGGGGAAATCCTCTGGAAGCACCATATATTTT. Protein: CAITPGGKSSGSTIYF.